This T cell receptor beta chain was obtained from a study of neoadjuvant anti-PD-1 for oral cavity cancer. A word on this clone: Its specificity is unknown.

Germline loops: CDR1 MRHNA, CDR2 SNTAGT. Trimming stripped 8 bases from V and 0 bases from J, with 14 bases between. The CDR3 sequence is 15 residues long. Produced via immunoSEQ multiplex PCR; TCRdb's table is partial and in-frame only. The data show about 14,000 clones, just under 75% seen once. Time point defined: after neoadjuvant nivolumab, at surgical resection. Cohort: HPV-negative, locally advanced oral cavity squamous cell carcinoma patients. Findings and caveats of the study: TCR analyses covered only a few patients per response group.

The receptor comes from a person aged 40 to 85 with oral cavity squamous cell carcinoma. The chain combines TRBV6-4 with TRBJ2-4; D not certain. The sequencing used PBMCs, collected after nivolumab (anti-PD-1) treatment. In DNA, the CDR3 is TGTGCCAGCCGCGACCCTTTTCTAGCCAAAAACATTCAGTACTTC. Translation: CASRDPFLAKNIQYF.